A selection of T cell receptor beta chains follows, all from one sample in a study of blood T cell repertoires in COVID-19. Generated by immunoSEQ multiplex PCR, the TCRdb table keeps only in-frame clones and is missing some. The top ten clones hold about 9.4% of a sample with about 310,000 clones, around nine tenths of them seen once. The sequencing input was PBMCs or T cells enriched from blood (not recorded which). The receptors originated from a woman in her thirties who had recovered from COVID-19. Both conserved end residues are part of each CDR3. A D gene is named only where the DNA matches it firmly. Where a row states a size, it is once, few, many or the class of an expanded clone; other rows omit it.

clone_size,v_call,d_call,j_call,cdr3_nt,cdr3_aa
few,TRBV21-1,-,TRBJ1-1,TGTGCCAGCGGCAGGGGAGCGAACACTGAAGCTTTCTTT,CASGRGANTEAFF
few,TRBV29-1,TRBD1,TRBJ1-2,TGCAGCGGGGGACAGGGCGATTATGGCTACACCTTC,CSGGQGDYGYTF
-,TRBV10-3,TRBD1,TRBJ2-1,TGTGCCATCACGGGGACAGGGGGAACCTCCTACAATGAGCAGTTCTTC,CAITGTGGTSYNEQFF
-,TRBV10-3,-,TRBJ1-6,TGTGCCATCAGTGAGCGTTCCAGGTCGGACCTCCACTTT,CAISERSRSDLHF
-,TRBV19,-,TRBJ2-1,TGTGCCAGTAGTACACTACAGGGATCCTACAATGAGCAGTTCTTC,CASSTLQGSYNEQFF
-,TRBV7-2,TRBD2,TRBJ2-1,TGTGCCAGCAGCCCAGGACTAGGGACCCACAATGAGCAGTTCTTC,CASSPGLGTHNEQFF
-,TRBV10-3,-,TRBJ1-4,TGTGCCATCAGTGAGGCTCCAGGAAGTACCGAAAAACTGTTTTTT,CAISEAPGSTEKLFF
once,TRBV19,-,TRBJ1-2,TGTGCCAGTACTAAAGATCCGGGACAAATGCGAGGCTACACCTTC,CASTKDPGQMRGYTF
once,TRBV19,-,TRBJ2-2,TGTGCCAGTAGTAGGGCCGTGGGACACCCAGCGAGCACCGGGGAGCTGTTTTTT,CASSRAVGHPASTGELFF
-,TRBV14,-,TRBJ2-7,TGTGCCAGCAGCCAGACGCCTAGAGCGGTTCACGAGCAGTACTTC,CASSQTPRAVHEQYF
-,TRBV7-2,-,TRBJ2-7,TGTGCCAGCAGCTTAGATCGGGCTTATACGGGAGTGGACGAGCAGTACTTC,CASSLDRAYTGVDEQYF
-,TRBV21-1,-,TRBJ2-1,TGTGCCAGCAGCAAAGTTACAACAAGCGGTGCGGGGGATGAGCAGTTCTTC,CASSKVTTSGAGDEQFF
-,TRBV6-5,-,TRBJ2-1,TGTGCCAGCAGTTACTCGAGGGTCCCGAGGTTTGAGCAGTTCTTC,CASSYSRVPRFEQFF
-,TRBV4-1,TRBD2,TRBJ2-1,TGCGCCAGCAGCCCCGGACTAGCGGGGAGAAGGAGGGGTGAGCAGTTCTTC,CASSPGLAGRRRGEQFF
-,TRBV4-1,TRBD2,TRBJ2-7,TGCGCCAGCAGCCTCGGTCCAAGCGGGAGATCCTACGAGCAGTACTTC,CASSLGPSGRSYEQYF
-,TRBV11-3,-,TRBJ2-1,TGTGCCAGCAGCTTAGAAACGTCCCTAGGTTTTAACTACAATGAGCAGTTCTTC,CASSLETSLGFNYNEQFF
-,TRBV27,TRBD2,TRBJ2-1,TGTGCCAGCCGATCTAGCGGGAGTTTCAATGAGCAGTTCTTC,CASRSSGSFNEQFF
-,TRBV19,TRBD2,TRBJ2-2,TGTGCCAGTACCCTAACGACTAGCCACACCGGGGAGCTGTTTTTT,CASTLTTSHTGELFF
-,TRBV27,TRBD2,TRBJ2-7,TGTGCCAGCAGTTCTACGGCGGGAGGTTCCTACGAGCAGTACTTC,CASSSTAGGSYEQYF
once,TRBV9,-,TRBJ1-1,TGTGCCAGCAGCATAGGAACAGGTTGGTCGAACACTGAAGCTTTCTTT,CASSIGTGWSNTEAFF
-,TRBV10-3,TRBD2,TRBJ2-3,TGTGCCATCCGAGGAACAACAGCCGGGACTAGCAGCACAGATACGCAGTATTTT,CAIRGTTAGTSSTDTQYF
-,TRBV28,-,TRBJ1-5,TGTGCCAGCAGTTTTCTCGGGGGGGGGAATCAGCCCCAGCATTTT,CASSFLGGGNQPQHF
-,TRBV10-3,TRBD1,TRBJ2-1,TGTGCCATCAGCCCCGGGACAGGGGGCTACAATGAGCAGTTCTTC,CAISPGTGGYNEQFF
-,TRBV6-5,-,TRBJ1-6,TGTGCCAGCAGTTCCCCGAACAGGGACGGCAATTCACCCCTCCACTTT,CASSSPNRDGNSPLHF
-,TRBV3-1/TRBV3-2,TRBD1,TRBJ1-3,TGTGCCAGCAGCCAGGAGACAGGGACTGGAAACACCATATATTTT,CASSQETGTGNTIYF
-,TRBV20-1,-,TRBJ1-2,TGCAGTGCAGGGGTGAGATATGGCTACACCTTC,CSAGVRYGYTF
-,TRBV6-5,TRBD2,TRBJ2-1,TGTGCCAGCAGTTACTCCCCCAGCGGGAGCCACAGTGAGCAGTTCTTC,CASSYSPSGSHSEQFF
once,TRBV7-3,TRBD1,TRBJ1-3,TGTGCCAGCAGCTCCGGACAGGGGCAGTCGGGAAACACCATATATTTT,CASSSGQGQSGNTIYF
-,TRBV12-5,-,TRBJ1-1,TGTGCTAGCAGGGACATAAACACTGAAGCTTTCTTT,CASRDINTEAFF
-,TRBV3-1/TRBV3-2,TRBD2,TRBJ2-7,TGTGCCAGCAGCCGCCCGTCGCGGGGGACTTACGAGCAGTACTTC,CASSRPSRGTYEQYF
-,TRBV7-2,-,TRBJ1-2,TGTGCCAGCAGCTTAGGTTACAGATTTTCGAACTATGGCTACACCTTC,CASSLGYRFSNYGYTF
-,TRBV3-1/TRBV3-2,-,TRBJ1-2,TGTGCCAGCAGCCAGGGTTTAGGAGCTGGCTACACCTTC,CASSQGLGAGYTF
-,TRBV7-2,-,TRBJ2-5,TGTGCCAGCAGCATAGACTCGTACCAAGAGACCCAGTACTTC,CASSIDSYQETQYF
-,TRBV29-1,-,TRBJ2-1,TGCAGCGTTGATAGGAGGCAGGGGATGTACAATGAGCAGTTCTTC,CSVDRRQGMYNEQFF
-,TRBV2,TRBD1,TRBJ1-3,TGTGCCAGCAGTGAAGTCTGGACAGGTGGAAACACCATATATTTT,CASSEVWTGGNTIYF